A selection of T cell receptor beta chains follows, all from one sample in a study of blood T cell repertoires in COVID-19. Here immunoSEQ multiplex PCR was the method, and the copy in TCRdb shows in-frame clones only, minus some. Of approximately 72,000 clones listed, approximately 86% are singletons. The material sequenced was peripheral blood. The origin of the receptors is a woman aged 60-75 years with acute or convalescent COVID-19. The CDR3 runs from the conserved cysteine through the conserved F or W. A D gene is named only where the DNA matches it firmly. Not every row has a clone size; where given, it reads once, few, many or a size class.

>TRBJ2-5|NA|TRBD1|TRBV7-9|15
CASSRGQGARETQYF
TGTGCCAGCAGCCGGGGACAGGGGGCGCGGGAGACCCAGTACTTC
>TRBJ2-2|once|NA|TRBV4-1|14
CASSIRGSTGELFF
TGCGCCAGCAGTATAAGGGGGAGCACCGGGGAGCTGTTTTTT
>TRBJ2-2|NA|NA|TRBV19|16
CASSMMITGNTGELFF
TGTGCCAGTAGTATGATGATCACAGGGAACACCGGGGAGCTGTTTTTT
>TRBJ2-2|NA|NA|TRBV5-1|17
CASSPPIRDSSTGELFF
TGCGCCAGCAGCCCCCCCATCCGGGACTCTTCCACCGGGGAGCTGTTTTTT
>TRBJ1-2|NA|NA|TRBV5-1|13
CASRPDYGYGYTF
TGCGCCAGCAGACCTGACTACGGCTATGGCTACACCTTC
>TRBJ1-2|NA|TRBD1|TRBV19|13
CASSPDREGGYTF
TGTGCCAGTAGCCCGGACAGGGAAGGAGGCTACACCTTC
>TRBJ2-1|NA|TRBD1|TRBV14|22
CASSQGPVLRTGDYVVWDEQFF
TGTGCCAGCAGCCAAGGACCGGTTTTACGGACAGGGGATTACGTAGTGTGGGATGAGCAGTTCTTC
>TRBJ1-2|NA|NA|TRBV9|14
CASSVGQNNYGYTF
TGTGCCAGCAGCGTCGGACAGAATAACTATGGCTACACCTTC
>TRBJ2-1|NA|TRBD2|TRBV27|15
CASSLLGGAYNEQFF
TGTGCCAGCAGTTTACTCGGGGGGGCCTACAATGAGCAGTTCTTC
>TRBJ2-3|NA|TRBD2|TRBV24-1|18
CATSDAGTSGHFPATQYF
TGTGCCACCAGTGACGCCGGGACTAGCGGCCACTTTCCGGCTACGCAGTATTTT
>TRBJ2-1|many|TRBD1|TRBV5-4|15
CASSLRTGEYNEQFF
TGTGCCAGCAGCTTAAGGACAGGAGAATACAATGAGCAGTTCTTC